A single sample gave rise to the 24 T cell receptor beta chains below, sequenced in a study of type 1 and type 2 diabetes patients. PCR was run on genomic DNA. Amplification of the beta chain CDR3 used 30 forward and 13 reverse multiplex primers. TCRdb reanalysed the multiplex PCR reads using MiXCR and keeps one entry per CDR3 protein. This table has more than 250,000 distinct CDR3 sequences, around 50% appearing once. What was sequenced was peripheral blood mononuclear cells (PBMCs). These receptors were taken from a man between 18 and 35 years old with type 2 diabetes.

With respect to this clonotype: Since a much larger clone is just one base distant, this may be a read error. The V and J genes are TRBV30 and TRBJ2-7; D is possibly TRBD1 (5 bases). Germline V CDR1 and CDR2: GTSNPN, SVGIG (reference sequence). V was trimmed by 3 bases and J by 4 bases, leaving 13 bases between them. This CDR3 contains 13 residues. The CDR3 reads CAWRWTREYEQYF. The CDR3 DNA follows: TGTGCCTGGAGATGGACAAGGGAATACGAGCAGTACTTC. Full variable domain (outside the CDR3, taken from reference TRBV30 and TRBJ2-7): SQTIHQWPATLVQPVGSPLSLECTVEGTSNPNLYWYRQAAGRGLQLLFYSVGIGQISSEVPQNLSASRPQDRQFILSSKKLLLSDSGFYLCAWRWTREYEQYFGPGTRLTVT.

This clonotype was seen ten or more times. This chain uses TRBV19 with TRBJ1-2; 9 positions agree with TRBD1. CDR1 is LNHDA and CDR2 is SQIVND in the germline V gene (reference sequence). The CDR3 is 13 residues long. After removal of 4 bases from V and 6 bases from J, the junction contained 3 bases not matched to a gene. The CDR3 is CASSTGTGHGYTF. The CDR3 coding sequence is TGTGCCAGTAGTACGGGGACAGGGCATGGCTACACCTTC.

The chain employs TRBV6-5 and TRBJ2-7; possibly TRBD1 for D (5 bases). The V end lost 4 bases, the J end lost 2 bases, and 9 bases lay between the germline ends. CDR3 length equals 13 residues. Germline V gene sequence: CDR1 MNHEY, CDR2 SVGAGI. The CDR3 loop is CASSSTGPYEQYF. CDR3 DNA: TGTGCCAGCAGTTCCACAGGACCCTACGAGCAGTACTTC.

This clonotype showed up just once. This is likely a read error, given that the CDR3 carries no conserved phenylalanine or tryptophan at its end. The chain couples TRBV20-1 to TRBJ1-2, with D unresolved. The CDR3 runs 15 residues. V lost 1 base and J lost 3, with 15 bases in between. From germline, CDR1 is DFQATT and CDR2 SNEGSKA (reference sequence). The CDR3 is CSARALGGEDYGYTL. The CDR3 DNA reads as TGCAGTGCTAGAGCCCTTGGCGGGGAAGACTATGGCTACACCCTC.

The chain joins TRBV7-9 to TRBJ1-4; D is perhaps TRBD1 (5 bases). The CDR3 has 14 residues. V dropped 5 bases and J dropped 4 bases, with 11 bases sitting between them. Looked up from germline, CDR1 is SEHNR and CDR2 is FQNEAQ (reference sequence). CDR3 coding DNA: TGTGCCAGCAGCCCCCAGGGATTTAATGAAAAACTGTTTTTT. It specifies CASSPQGFNEKLFF.

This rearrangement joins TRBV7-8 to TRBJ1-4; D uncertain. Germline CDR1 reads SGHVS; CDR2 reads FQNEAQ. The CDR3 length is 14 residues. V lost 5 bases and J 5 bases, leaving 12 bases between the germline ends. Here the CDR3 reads CASSLTAQNEKLFF. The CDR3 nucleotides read TGTGCCAGCAGCCTAACAGCTCAAAATGAAAAACTGTTTTTT.

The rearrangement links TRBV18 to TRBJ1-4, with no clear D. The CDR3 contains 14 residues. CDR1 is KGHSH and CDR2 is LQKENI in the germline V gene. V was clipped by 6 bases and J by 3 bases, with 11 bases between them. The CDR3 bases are TGTGCCAGCTCTCCCCCCGGCTCTAATGAAAAACTGTTTTTT. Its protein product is CASSPPGSNEKLFF.

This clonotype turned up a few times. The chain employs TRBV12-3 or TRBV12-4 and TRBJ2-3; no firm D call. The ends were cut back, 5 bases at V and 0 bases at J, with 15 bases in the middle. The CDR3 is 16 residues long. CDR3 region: CASSDKSHSSTDTQYF. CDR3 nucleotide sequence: TGTGCCAGCAGTGACAAGTCACATTCTAGCACAGATACGCAGTATTTT.

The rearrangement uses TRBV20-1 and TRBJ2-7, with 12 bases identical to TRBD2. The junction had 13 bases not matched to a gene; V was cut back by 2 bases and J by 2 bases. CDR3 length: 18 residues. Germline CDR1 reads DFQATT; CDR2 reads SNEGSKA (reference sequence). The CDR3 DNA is TGCAGTGCTAGAAACCGACTAGCGGGAGAGGGGAGGGCCTACGAGCAGTACTTC. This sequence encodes CSARNRLAGEGRAYEQYF.

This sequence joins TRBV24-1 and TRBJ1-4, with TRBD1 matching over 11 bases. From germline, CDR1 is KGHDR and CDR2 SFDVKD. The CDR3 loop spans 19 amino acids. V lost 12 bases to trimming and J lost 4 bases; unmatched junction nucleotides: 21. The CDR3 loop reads CAPSGVPVGTGGFNEKLFF. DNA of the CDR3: TGTGCCCCTTCGGGTGTTCCTGTCGGGACAGGGGGTTTTAATGAAAAACTGTTTTTT.

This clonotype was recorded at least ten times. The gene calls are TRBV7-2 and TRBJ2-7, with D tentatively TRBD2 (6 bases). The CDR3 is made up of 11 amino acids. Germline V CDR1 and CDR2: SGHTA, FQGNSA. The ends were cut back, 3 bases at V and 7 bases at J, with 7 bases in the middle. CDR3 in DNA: TGTGCCAGCAGCTTCGGGGGAGAGCAGTACTTC. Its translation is CASSFGGEQYF.

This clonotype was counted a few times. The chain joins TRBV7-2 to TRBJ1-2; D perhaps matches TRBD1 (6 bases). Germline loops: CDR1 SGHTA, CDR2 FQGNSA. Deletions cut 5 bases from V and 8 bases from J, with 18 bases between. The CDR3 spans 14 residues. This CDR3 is CASSPNFRQVGYTF. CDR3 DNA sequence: TGTGCCAGCAGCCCGAACTTCCGACAGGTCGGCTACACCTTC.

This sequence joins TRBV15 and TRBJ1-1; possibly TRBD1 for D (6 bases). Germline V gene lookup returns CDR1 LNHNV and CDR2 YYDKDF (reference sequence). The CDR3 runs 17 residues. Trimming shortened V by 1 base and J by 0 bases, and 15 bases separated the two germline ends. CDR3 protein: CATSRARGDGLNTEAFF. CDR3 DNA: TGTGCCACCAGCAGAGCGAGGGGGGACGGGTTGAACACTGAAGCTTTCTTT. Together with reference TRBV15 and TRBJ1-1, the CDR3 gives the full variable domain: DAMVIQNPRYQVTQFGKPVTLSCSQTLNHNVMYWYQQKSSQAPKLLFHYYDKDFNNEADTPDNFQSRRPNTSFCFLDIRSPGLGDTAMYLCATSRARGDGLNTEAFFGQGTRLTVV.

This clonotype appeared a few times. DNA of the CDR3: TGTGCCACCAGCAGAAAGTCCTACAATGAGCAGTTCTTC. As protein: CATSRKSYNEQFF. This chain connects TRBV15 to TRBJ2-1; D remains unclear. The V end lost 2 bases, the J end lost 1 base, and 3 bases lay between the germline ends. The germline gives CDR1 LNHNV, CDR2 YYDKDF (reference sequence). The CDR3 extends over 13 amino acids.

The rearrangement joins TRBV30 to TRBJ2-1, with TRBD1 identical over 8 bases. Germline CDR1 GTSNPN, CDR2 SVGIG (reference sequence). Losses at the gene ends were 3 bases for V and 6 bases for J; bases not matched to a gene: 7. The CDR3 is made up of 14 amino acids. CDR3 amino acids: CAWRQWTGFNEQFF. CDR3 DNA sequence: TGTGCCTGGAGACAATGGACAGGGTTCAATGAGCAGTTCTTC.

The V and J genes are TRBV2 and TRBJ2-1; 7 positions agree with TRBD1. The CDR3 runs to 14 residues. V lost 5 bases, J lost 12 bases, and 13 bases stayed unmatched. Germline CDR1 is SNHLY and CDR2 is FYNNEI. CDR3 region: CASSPGQQTMGQFF. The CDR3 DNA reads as TGTGCCAGCAGTCCGGGACAGCAGACGATGGGGCAGTTCTTC.

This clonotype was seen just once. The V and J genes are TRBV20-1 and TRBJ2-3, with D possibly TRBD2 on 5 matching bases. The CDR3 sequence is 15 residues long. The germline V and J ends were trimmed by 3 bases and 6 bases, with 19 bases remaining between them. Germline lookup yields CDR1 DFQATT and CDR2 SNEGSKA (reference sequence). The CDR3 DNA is TGCAGTGCTAGTGTCCCGGGAACCCAAGGGGATACGCAGTATTTT. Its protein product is CSASVPGTQGDTQYF.

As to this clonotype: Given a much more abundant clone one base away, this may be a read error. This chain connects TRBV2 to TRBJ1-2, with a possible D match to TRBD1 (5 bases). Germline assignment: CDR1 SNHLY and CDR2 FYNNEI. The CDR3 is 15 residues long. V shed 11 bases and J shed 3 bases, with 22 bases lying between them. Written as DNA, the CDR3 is TGTGCCGGAACTGCTGACCGCGGGGCCGACTATGGCTACACCTTC. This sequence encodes CAGTADRGADYGYTF.

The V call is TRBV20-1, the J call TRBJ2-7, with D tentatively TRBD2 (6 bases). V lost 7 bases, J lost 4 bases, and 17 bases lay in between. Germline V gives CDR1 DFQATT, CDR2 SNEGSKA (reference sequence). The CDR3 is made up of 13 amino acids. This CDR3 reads CSVQHPAGYEQYF. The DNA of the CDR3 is TGCAGTGTCCAGCACCCGGCGGGGTACGAGCAGTACTTC.

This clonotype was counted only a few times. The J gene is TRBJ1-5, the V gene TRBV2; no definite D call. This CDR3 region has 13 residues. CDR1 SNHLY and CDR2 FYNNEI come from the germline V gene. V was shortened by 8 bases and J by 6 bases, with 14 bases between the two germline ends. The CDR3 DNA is TGTGCCAGCCGATTACTCCTGAGTCAGCCCCAGCATTTT. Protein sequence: CASRLLLSQPQHF.

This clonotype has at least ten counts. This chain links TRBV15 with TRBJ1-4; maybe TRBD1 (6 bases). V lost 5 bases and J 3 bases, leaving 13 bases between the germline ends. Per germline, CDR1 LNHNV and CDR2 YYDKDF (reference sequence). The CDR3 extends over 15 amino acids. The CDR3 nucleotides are TGTGCCACCAGCCCTAAGGGGGACCCTAATGAAAAACTGTTTTTT. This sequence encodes CATSPKGDPNEKLFF.

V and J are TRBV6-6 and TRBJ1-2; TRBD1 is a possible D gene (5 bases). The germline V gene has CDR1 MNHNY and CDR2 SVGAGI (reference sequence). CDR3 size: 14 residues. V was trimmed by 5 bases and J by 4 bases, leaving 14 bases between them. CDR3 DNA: TGTGCCAGCAGTGCGGTAGGGGCTGGCTATGGCTACACCTTC. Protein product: CASSAVGAGYGYTF.

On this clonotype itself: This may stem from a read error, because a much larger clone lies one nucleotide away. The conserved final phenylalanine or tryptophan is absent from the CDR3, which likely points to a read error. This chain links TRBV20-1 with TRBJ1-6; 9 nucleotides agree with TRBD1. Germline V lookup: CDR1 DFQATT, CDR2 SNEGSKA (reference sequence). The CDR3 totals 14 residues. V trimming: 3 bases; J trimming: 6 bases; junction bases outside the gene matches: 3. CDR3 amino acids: CSASKGQGNSPLHL. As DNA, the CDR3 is TGCAGTGCTAGCAAGGGACAGGGTAATTCACCCCTCCACCTT.

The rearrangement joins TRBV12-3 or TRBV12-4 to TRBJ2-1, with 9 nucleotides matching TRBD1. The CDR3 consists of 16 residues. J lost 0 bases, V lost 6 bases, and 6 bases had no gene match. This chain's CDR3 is CASSRTTGGSYNEQFF. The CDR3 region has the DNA TGTGCCAGCAGCCGAACGACAGGGGGCTCCTACAATGAGCAGTTCTTC.